The 20 T cell receptor beta chains below come from one sample, sequenced in a study of identical twins. TCRdb independently ran MiXCR on the 5' RACE reads; one entry per CDR3 protein. The table shows hundreds of thousands of distinct CDR3 sequences, with roughly an eighth occurring only once. The same data also went into a second study, on yellow fever vaccine responses in identical twins.

Source material: CD8+ T cells sorted from blood. Receptors originate from a woman aged 18 to 35 in good health.

This clonotype was detected only a few times. The J gene is TRBJ2-2, the V gene TRBV7-3; no clear D gene. V was shortened by 6 bases and J by 1 base, with 9 bases between the two germline ends. Germline V lookup: CDR1 SGHTA, CDR2 FQGTGA. This CDR3 has 14 amino acids. For the CDR3, the DNA is TGTGCCAGCAGAAGGCGTGAGAACACCGGGGAGCTGTTTTTT. Amino acid sequence: CASRRRENTGELFF.

The sample holds a few counts of this clonotype. This chain links TRBV7-8 with TRBJ2-3, with TRBD2 matching over 13 bases. The trim removed 5 bases at V and 3 bases at J, leaving 5 bases unmatched. The CDR3 loop spans 16 amino acids. From germline, CDR1 is SGHVS and CDR2 FQNEAQ. The CDR3 loop is CASSDSGLAGTDTQYF. The CDR3 bases are TGTGCCAGCAGCGACTCGGGACTAGCGGGGACAGATACGCAGTATTTT.

Written as DNA, the CDR3 is TGTGCCAGTAGTATGGGGGCTAGCGGGTTCAATGAGCAGTTCTTC. It translates to CASSMGASGFNEQFF. The chain links TRBV19 to TRBJ2-1; 8 bases are a match to TRBD2. Losses at the gene ends were 3 bases for V and 6 bases for J; bases not matched to a gene: 7. This CDR3 is built from 15 residues. Germline V gene lookup returns CDR1 LNHDA and CDR2 SQIVND (reference sequence).

This clonotype was observed many times. The chain is built from TRBV6-2 or TRBV6-3 and TRBJ2-1; D not resolved. This CDR3 spans 13 amino acids. Trimming removed 2 bases at V and 9 bases at J, with 11 bases between. The germline gives CDR1 MNHEY, CDR2 SVGEGT. The CDR3 is CASSYVRPAEQFF. The CDR3 DNA is TGTGCCAGCAGTTACGTAAGGCCTGCTGAGCAGTTCTTC.

The gene calls are TRBV28 and TRBJ2-3; D unclear. The V end lost 1 base, the J end lost 2 bases, and 10 bases lay between the germline ends. This CDR3 region has 15 residues. CDR1 and CDR2 from the germline V gene are MDHEN and SYDVKM. The CDR3 DNA reads TGTGCCAGCAGTTTATCGGGCAGCCCCACAGATACGCAGTATTTT. It encodes CASSLSGSPTDTQYF.

This clonotype has only one observation. V is TRBV12-3 or TRBV12-4 and J is TRBJ2-3; a possible D gene is TRBD1 (7 bases). CDR3 size: 15 residues. The germline V and J ends were trimmed by 5 bases and 1 base, with 13 bases remaining between them. Here the CDR3 reads CASSPTRGGTDTQYF. CDR3 nucleotide sequence: TGTGCCAGCAGTCCCACCAGGGGGGGCACAGATACGCAGTATTTT.

This clonotype is labeled as medium-sized. The rearrangement links TRBV4-2 to TRBJ1-1; D perhaps matches TRBD1 (6 bases). V gave up 0 bases and J gave up 3 bases, with 8 bases separating them. The CDR3 runs 14 residues. Germline V lookup: CDR1 LGHNA, CDR2 YNFKEQ. CDR3 bases: TGTGCCAGCAGCCAAGAACAGGGAGACACTGAAGCTTTCTTT. This translates into CASSQEQGDTEAFF.

Concerning this clonotype: The junction shows a germline mismatch at one end, possibly a read error. The chain links TRBV4-1 to TRBJ1-2, with TRBD1 identical over 8 bases. Germline-derived CDR1 and CDR2 are MGHRA and YSYEKL. The CDR3 length is 14 residues. The chain's CDR3 is CASSNRKRDRQFAF. DNA of the CDR3: TGCGCCAGCAGCAACCGTAAACGGGACAGGCAATTCGCCTTC.

This clonotype was counted a few times. V and J are TRBV15 and TRBJ2-5, with D possibly TRBD1 on 6 matching bases. Germline CDR1 is LNHNV and CDR2 is YYDKDF (reference sequence). The V gene lost 6 bases and the J gene lost 1 base, with 9 bases spanning the gap. The CDR3 length is 13 residues. The CDR3: CATRGQSQETQYF. The CDR3 DNA reads as TGTGCCACCAGGGGACAAAGCCAAGAGACCCAGTACTTC.

This clonotype was observed a handful of times. J is TRBJ2-5 and V is TRBV27, with 9 nucleotides matching TRBD2. V lost 2 bases, J lost 3 bases, and 7 bases stayed unmatched. The CDR3 totals 16 residues. In germline, CDR1 is MNHEY, CDR2 SMNVEV (reference sequence). This CDR3 is CASSLSIAGVEETQYF. The CDR3 DNA reads TGTGCCAGCAGTTTAAGTATAGCGGGAGTAGAAGAGACCCAGTACTTC.

The chain is built from TRBV28 and TRBJ2-7; D could derive from TRBD1 or TRBD2 (6 bases each). CDR3 length: 16 residues. Trimming cost V 4 bases and J 0 bases, with 16 bases left between them. The germline V gene has CDR1 MDHEN and CDR2 SYDVKM. The CDR3 is CASSSLMAGHSYEQYF. CDR3 sequence (DNA): TGTGCCAGCAGTTCCCTAATGGCGGGACACTCCTACGAGCAGTACTTC.

There are a few counts of this clonotype. The V gene is TRBV28, the J gene TRBJ2-1, with D perhaps matching TRBD2 (6 bases). The CDR3 totals 16 residues. CDR1 is MDHEN and CDR2 is SYDVKM in the germline V gene. V was clipped by 5 bases and J by 3 bases, with 17 bases between them. CDR3 residues: CASSTQIGRLYNEQFF. CDR3 bases: TGTGCCAGCAGTACCCAGATTGGGAGGCTCTACAATGAGCAGTTCTTC.

In its sample, this clonotype was seen a few times. In DNA form, the CDR3 reads TGTGCCAGCAGCTCAGGGACTATGTATAACTATGGCTACACCTTC. Protein sequence: CASSSGTMYNYGYTF. This sequence joins TRBV13 and TRBJ1-2; D possibly corresponds to TRBD1 (5 bases). CDR1 is PRHDT, CDR2 FYEKMQ, per germline (reference sequence). The CDR3 loop spans 15 amino acids. Trimming took off 4 bases at V and 1 base at J, with 13 bases between the two ends.

This clonotype was found many times. The chain links TRBV10-3 to TRBJ2-5; 7 positions match TRBD2. This CDR3 has 16 amino acids. The trim removed 0 bases at V and 4 bases at J, leaving 8 bases unmatched. Germline loops: CDR1 ENHRY, CDR2 SYGVKD. In DNA form, the CDR3 reads TGTGCCATCAGTGAGTCTACTAGCGTGGCGGGAGAGACCCAGTACTTC. Translation gives CAISESTSVAGETQYF.

V gene TRBV6-1 combines with J gene TRBJ2-3; D is possibly TRBD1 (5 bases). CDR1 is MNHNS and CDR2 is SASEGT in the germline V gene. The V end was cut by 2 bases, the J end by 1 base, with 13 bases between. This CDR3 region has 16 residues. CDR3 bases: TGTGCCAGCAGTGAACACGGCCTAGGGGGCACAGATACGCAGTATTTT. Translation gives CASSEHGLGGTDTQYF.

This clonotype has a single count. The chain employs TRBV28 and TRBJ2-3; 7 nucleotides match TRBD2. V trimming: 4 bases; J trimming: 0 bases; junction bases outside the gene matches: 4. Germline CDR1 is MDHEN and CDR2 is SYDVKM. The CDR3 has 15 amino acids. In DNA, the CDR3 is TGTGCCAGCAGTTGGGGGGGGAAGAGCACAGATACGCAGTATTTT. It is translated as CASSWGGKSTDTQYF.

This chain links TRBV7-3 with TRBJ1-5; D remains ambiguous. The germline gives CDR1 SGHTA, CDR2 FQGTGA. The V end was cut by 2 bases, the J end by 0 bases, with 5 bases between. The CDR3 is made up of 14 amino acids. The CDR3 nucleotides are TGTGCCAGCAGCTTAGTGATTAGCAATCAGCCCCAGCATTTT. Translating gives CASSLVISNQPQHF.

The table lists this clonotype with many counts. V and J are TRBV5-1 and TRBJ2-1, with D perhaps matching TRBD1 or TRBD2 (6 bases each). The CDR3 runs to 19 residues. Between the trimmed V and J ends, which lost 2 bases and 0 bases, there was a span of 21 bases. Germline-derived CDR1 and CDR2 are SGHRS and YFSETQ. The CDR3 spells CASSFGGLGRDGSYNEQFF. The CDR3 DNA is TGCGCCAGCAGCTTTGGGGGGCTGGGACGCGACGGCTCCTACAATGAGCAGTTCTTC.

This chain uses TRBV20-1 with TRBJ2-7, with TRBD2 matching over 7 bases. Trimming cost V 0 bases and J 2 bases; bases outside gene matches: 10. CDR3 length equals 16 residues. The V gene's germline CDR1 is DFQATT and CDR2 SNEGSKA (reference sequence). CDR3 protein: CSARDRRLAEPYEQYV. The CDR3, as DNA: TGCAGTGCTAGAGATAGGCGGCTAGCGGAACCCTACGAGCAGTACGTC.

This clonotype was seen more than once but under ten times. J is TRBJ1-2 and V is TRBV27, with D tentatively TRBD1 (6 bases). The V end was cut by 5 bases, the J end by 5 bases, with 15 bases between. Germline CDR1 reads MNHEY; CDR2 reads SMNVEV (reference sequence). This CDR3 has 14 amino acids. CDR3 in amino acids: CASSPFGGGYGYTF. CDR3 bases: TGTGCCAGCAGTCCTTTTGGGGGCGGGTATGGCTACACCTTC.